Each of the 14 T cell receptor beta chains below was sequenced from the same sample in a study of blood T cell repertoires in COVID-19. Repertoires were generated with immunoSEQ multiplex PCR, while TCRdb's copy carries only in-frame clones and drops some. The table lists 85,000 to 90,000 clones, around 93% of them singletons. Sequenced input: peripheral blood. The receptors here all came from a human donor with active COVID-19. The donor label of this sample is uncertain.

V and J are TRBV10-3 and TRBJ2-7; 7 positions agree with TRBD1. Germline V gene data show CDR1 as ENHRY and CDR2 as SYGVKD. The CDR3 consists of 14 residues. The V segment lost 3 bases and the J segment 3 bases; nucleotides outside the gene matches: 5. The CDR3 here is CAISDGTAIYEQYF. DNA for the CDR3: TGTGCCATCAGTGACGGGACAGCGATCTACGAGCAGTACTTC.

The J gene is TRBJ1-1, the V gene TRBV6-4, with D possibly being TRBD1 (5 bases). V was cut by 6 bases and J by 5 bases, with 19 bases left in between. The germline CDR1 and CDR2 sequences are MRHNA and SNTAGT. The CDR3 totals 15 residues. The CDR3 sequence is CASRVSPGDGTEAFF. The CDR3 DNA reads TGTGCCAGCAGAGTGTCCCCGGGGGACGGGACTGAAGCTTTCTTT.

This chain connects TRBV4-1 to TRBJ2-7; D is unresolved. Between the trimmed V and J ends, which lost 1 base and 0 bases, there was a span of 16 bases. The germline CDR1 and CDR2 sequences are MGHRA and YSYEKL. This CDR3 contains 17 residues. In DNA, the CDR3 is TGCGCCAGCAGCCAAGTCGACATGGGTTTTCGCTCCTACGAGCAGTACTTC. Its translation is CASSQVDMGFRSYEQYF.

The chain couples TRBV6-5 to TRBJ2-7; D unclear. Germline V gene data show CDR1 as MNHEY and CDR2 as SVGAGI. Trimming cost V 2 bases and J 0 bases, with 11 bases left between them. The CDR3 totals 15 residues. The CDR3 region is CASSYEWASSYEQYF. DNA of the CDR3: TGTGCCAGCAGTTACGAGTGGGCCAGCTCCTACGAGCAGTACTTC.

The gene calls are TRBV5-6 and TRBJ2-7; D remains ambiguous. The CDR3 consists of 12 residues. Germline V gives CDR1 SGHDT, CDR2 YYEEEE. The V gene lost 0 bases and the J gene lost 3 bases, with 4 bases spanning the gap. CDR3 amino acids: CASSLGLYEQYF. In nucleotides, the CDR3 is TGTGCCAGCAGCTTGGGGCTCTACGAGCAGTACTTC.

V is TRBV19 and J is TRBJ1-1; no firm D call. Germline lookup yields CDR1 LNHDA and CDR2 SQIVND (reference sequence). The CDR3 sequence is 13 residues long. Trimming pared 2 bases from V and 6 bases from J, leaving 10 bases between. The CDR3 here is CASSIRPGAEAFF. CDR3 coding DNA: TGTGCCAGTAGTATACGGCCAGGCGCTGAAGCTTTCTTT.

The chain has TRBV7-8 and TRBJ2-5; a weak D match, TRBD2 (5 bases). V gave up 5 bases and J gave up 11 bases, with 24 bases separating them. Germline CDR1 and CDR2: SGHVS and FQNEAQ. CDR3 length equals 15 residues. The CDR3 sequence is CASSQPEAPGSLQYF. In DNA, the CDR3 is TGTGCCAGCAGCCAACCTGAGGCCCCGGGGAGTTTGCAGTACTTC. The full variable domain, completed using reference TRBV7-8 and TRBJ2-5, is GAGVSQSPRYKVAKRGQDVALRCDPISGHVSLFWYQQALGQGPEFLTYFQNEAQLDKSGLPSDRFFAERPEGSVSTLKIQRTQQEDSAVYLCASSQPEAPGSLQYFGPGTRLLVL.

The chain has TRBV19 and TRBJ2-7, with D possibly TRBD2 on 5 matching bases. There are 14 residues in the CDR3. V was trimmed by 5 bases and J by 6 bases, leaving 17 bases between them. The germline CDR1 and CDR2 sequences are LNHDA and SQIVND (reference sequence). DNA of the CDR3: TGTGCCAGTAGTCCCGCCACAGCGGTAGGCGAGCAGTACTTC. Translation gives CASSPATAVGEQYF.

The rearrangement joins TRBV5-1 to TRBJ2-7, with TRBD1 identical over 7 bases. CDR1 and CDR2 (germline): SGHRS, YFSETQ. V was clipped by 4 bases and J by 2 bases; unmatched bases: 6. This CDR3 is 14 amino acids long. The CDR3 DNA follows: TGCGCCAGCAGCAAAGCAGGGGGTGCCTACGAGCAGTACTTC. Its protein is CASSKAGGAYEQYF.

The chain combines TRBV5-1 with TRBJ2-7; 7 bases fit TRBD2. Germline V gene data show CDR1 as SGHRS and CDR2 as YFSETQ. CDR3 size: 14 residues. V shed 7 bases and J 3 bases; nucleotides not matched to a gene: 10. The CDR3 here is CASGLGALSYEQYF. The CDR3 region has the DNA TGCGCCAGCGGACTAGGAGCGCTCAGCTACGAGCAGTACTTC. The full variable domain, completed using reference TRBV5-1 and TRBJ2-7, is KAGVTQTPRYLIKTRGQQVTLSCSPISGHRSVSWYQQTPGQGLQFLFEYFSETQRNKGNFPGRFSGRQFSNSRSEMNVSTLELGDSALYLCASGLGALSYEQYFGPGTRLTVT.

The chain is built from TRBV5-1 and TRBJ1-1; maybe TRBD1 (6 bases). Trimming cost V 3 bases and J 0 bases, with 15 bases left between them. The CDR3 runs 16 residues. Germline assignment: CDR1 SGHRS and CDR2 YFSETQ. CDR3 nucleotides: TGCGCCAGCAGCTGGGGGTCGGGACACATGAACACTGAAGCTTTCTTT. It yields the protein CASSWGSGHMNTEAFF.

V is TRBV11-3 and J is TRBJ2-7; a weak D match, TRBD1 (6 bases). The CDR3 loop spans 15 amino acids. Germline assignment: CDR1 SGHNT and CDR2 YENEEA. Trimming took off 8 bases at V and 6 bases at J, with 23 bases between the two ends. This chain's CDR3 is CASGVPGALPREQYF. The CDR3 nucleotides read TGTGCCAGCGGCGTCCCAGGGGCCCTGCCGCGCGAGCAGTACTTC. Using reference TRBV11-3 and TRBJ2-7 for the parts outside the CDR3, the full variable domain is EAGVVQSPRYKIIEKKQPVAFWCNPISGHNTLYWYLQNLGQGPELLIRYENEEAVDDSQLPKDRFSAERLKGVDSTLKIQPAELGDSAVYLCASGVPGALPREQYFGPGTRLTVT.

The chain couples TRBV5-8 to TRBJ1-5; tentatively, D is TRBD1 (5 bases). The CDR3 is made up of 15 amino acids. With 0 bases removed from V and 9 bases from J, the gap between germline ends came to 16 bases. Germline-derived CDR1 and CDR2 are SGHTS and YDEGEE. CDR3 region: CASSLAQVVLWPQHF. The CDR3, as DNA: TGTGCCAGCAGCTTGGCACAGGTGGTGTTATGGCCCCAGCATTTT.

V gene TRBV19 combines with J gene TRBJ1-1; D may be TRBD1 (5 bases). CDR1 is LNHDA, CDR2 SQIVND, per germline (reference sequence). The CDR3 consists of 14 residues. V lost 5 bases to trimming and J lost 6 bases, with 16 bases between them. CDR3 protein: CASSQFRSTAEAFF. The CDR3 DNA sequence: TGTGCCAGTAGTCAATTCAGATCGACAGCTGAAGCTTTCTTT.